These 8 T cell receptor beta chains came from one sample sequenced in a study of early T cells in non-severe SARS-CoV-2 infection. TCRdb re-derived calls from the 5' RACE reads in MiXCR, one entry per CDR3 protein. The sample yields nearly 60,000 distinct CDR3 sequences, about an eighth seen once. Sample: whole blood. The receptors were gathered from an adult who was a healthcare worker with PCR-confirmed SARS-CoV-2 infection or an uninfected control (not recorded which).

This clonotype was seen many times. The genes are TRBV18 and TRBJ2-1; tentative D call: TRBD2 (5 bases). The V gene's germline CDR1 is KGHSH and CDR2 LQKENI. Between the trimmed V and J ends, which lost 1 base and 0 bases, there was a span of 7 bases. The CDR3 loop spans 15 amino acids. The CDR3 DNA sequence: TGTGCCAGCTCACCACTGGGGAGCTCCTACAATGAGCAGTTCTTC. Protein: CASSPLGSSYNEQFF.

This clonotype has a handful of counts. The chain links TRBV7-3 to TRBJ2-7; TRBD1 agrees at 7 bases. Trimming removed 5 bases from V and 2 bases from J; junction bases left unmatched: 12. This CDR3 contains 16 residues. From germline, CDR1 is SGHTA and CDR2 FQGTGA. In nucleotides, the CDR3 is TGTGCCAGCAGCCGGTACGACAGGGCCCCCACCTACGAGCAGTACTTC. The encoded protein is CASSRYDRAPTYEQYF.

This clonotype has a handful of counts. The chain has TRBV29-1 and TRBJ2-5; D is possibly TRBD1 (5 bases). The ends were cut back, 4 bases at V and 4 bases at J, with 10 bases in the middle. The germline V gene has CDR1 SQVTM and CDR2 ANQGSEA. The CDR3 consists of 12 residues. The DNA of the CDR3 is TGCAGCGTTGGGACACACAGAGAGACCCAGTACTTC. Translated: CSVGTHRETQYF.

The chain links TRBV5-3 to TRBJ1-6; D is ambiguous. TRBV5-3 is an ORF, and what it does is uncertain. The CDR3 loop spans 11 amino acids. V lost 7 bases, J lost 7 bases, and 6 bases lay in between. The CDR3 nucleotides are TGTGCCAGAGGGGAAAATTCACCCCTCCACTTT. Its protein is CARGENSPLHF.

This clonotype has just a few counts. The J gene is TRBJ1-5, the V gene TRBV7-2, with TRBD1 identical over 7 bases. Germline assignment: CDR1 SGHTA and CDR2 FQGNSA. The CDR3 contains 15 residues. V dropped 5 bases and J dropped 11; count of bases not matched to a gene: 15. The CDR3 DNA is TGTGCCAGCAGCAATACAGGGGCGGCCAGGCAGGCCCAGCATTTT. Its protein product is CASSNTGAARQAQHF.

This clonotype was seen a few times. This sequence joins TRBV19 and TRBJ2-7; no clear D. Looked up from germline, CDR1 is LNHDA and CDR2 is SQIVND (reference sequence). The CDR3 is made up of 14 amino acids. V was pared by 1 base and J by 3 bases, with 10 bases between. The CDR3 is CASSIVGSNYEQYF. CDR3 bases: TGTGCCAGTAGTATAGTTGGCAGCAACTACGAGCAGTACTTC. The full variable domain, completed using reference TRBV19 and TRBJ2-7, is DGGITQSPKYLFRKEGQNVTLSCEQNLNHDAMYWYRQDPGQGLRLIYYSQIVNDFQKGDIAEGYSVSREKKESFPLTVTSAQKNPTAFYLCASSIVGSNYEQYFGPGTRLTVT.

Ten or more counts support this clonotype. This chain links TRBV9 with TRBJ2-7; D is possibly TRBD1 (5 bases). V lost 2 bases and J 2 bases, leaving 11 bases between the germline ends. The germline CDR1 and CDR2 sequences are SGDLS and YYNGEE. CDR3 length: 14 residues. The CDR3 here is CASSVSDMTYEQYF. The CDR3, as DNA: TGTGCCAGCAGCGTCTCGGACATGACCTACGAGCAGTACTTC.

This clonotype was seen only a few times. The chain recombines TRBV7-2 with TRBJ2-7; D is ambiguous. With 5 bases removed from V and 2 bases from J, the gap between germline ends came to 7 bases. This CDR3 comprises 12 residues. Germline values: CDR1 SGHTA, CDR2 FQGNSA. CDR3 DNA: TGTGCCAGCAGCCGCCAGCCCTACGAGCAGTACTTC. Translated: CASSRQPYEQYF.